What follows are 18 T cell receptor beta chains derived from one specimen sequenced in a study of graft-versus-host responses after intestinal transplantation. Antigens for these TCRs are unknown. This table comes from immunoSEQ multiplex PCR, and its TCRdb copy is limited to in-frame clones, with some not included. Found here are about 150,000 clones, roughly 91% of them singletons; the top ten hold approximately 0.2%. The sample here was unstimulated CD4+ T cells sorted from spleen or lymph node cells, taken before intestinal transplant. These receptors all stem from a human donor who received an intestinal transplant.

The genes are TRBV7-2 and TRBJ2-1; 16 bases are a match to TRBD2. CDR3 length equals 20 residues. Germline loops: CDR1 SGHTA, CDR2 FQGNSA. J was trimmed by 3 bases and V by 0 bases; bases with no gene match: 8. In nucleotides, the CDR3 is TGTGCCAGCAGCTTAGCAACCGGGACTAGCGGGAGGGCCCTCTACAATGAGCAGTTCTTC. Translation gives CASSLATGTSGRALYNEQFF. The variable domain in full, with the rest retrieved from reference TRBV7-2 and TRBJ2-1, is GAGVSQSPSNKVTEKGKDVELRCDPISGHTALYWYRQSLGQGLEFLIYFQGNSAPDKSGLPSDRFSAERTGGSVSTLTIQRTQQEDSAVYLCASSLATGTSGRALYNEQFFGPGTRLTVL.

V usage is TRBV30 and J usage is TRBJ1-2, with D unclear. Trimming removed 1 base at V and 8 bases at J, with 8 bases between. CDR1 and CDR2 (germline): GTSNPN, SVGIG (reference sequence). The CDR3 covers 11 residues. CDR3 sequence: CAWSGYTGYTF. In DNA, the CDR3 is TGTGCCTGGAGTGGCTATACCGGCTACACCTTC.

The chain joins TRBV19 to TRBJ1-2; D remains unclear. This CDR3 contains 12 residues. V lost 1 base to trimming and J lost 7 bases, with 7 bases between them. Germline V gene sequence: CDR1 LNHDA, CDR2 SQIVND (reference sequence). In DNA, the CDR3 is TGTGCCAGTAGTATAGGTGGAGGTGGCTACACCTTC. Its translation is CASSIGGGGYTF.

The rearrangement joins TRBV25-1 to TRBJ1-5; the D is unclear. This CDR3 has 12 amino acids. The V gene lost 7 bases and the J gene lost 2 bases, with 6 bases spanning the gap. Germline V gene lookup returns CDR1 MGHDK and CDR2 SYGVNS. The CDR3 region is CASNYGNQPQHF. Written as DNA, the CDR3 is TGTGCCAGCAATTACGGCAATCAGCCCCAGCATTTT.

The chain combines TRBV28 with TRBJ2-1; 10 bases map to TRBD1. The ends lost 4 bases at V and 8 bases at J; junction bases unmatched: 8. Germline V CDR1 and CDR2: MDHEN, SYDVKM. The CDR3 loop spans 15 amino acids. This CDR3 is CASSSGQGNVDEQFF. The CDR3 nucleotides read TGTGCCAGCAGTTCGGGACAGGGGAATGTCGATGAGCAGTTCTTC.

The chain carries TRBV10-2 and TRBJ2-3; 15 bases match TRBD2. Germline V CDR1 and CDR2: WSHSY, SAAADI. The J segment lost 1 base and the V segment lost 3 bases, leaving 8 bases of the junction unmatched. CDR3 length equals 19 residues. The chain's CDR3 is CASSDAGTSGRKGTDTQYF. Written as DNA, the CDR3 is TGCGCCAGCAGTGACGCCGGGACTAGCGGGAGGAAAGGCACAGATACGCAGTATTTT.

CDR3 loop: CASSLSNREGYTF. DNA of the CDR3: TGTGCCAGCAGCTTGTCAAACAGGGAAGGCTACACCTTC. V usage is TRBV5-6 and J usage is TRBJ1-2, with D perhaps matching TRBD1 (6 bases). The V and J ends lost 1 base and 8 bases respectively, with 12 bases between them. Germline lookup yields CDR1 SGHDT and CDR2 YYEEEE. This CDR3 has 13 amino acids.

This clone was found once. This chain uses TRBV29-1 with TRBJ2-7; 9 nucleotides line up with TRBD2. The V gene's germline CDR1 is SQVTM and CDR2 ANQGSEA. This CDR3 has 15 residues. V was pared by 0 bases and J by 7 bases, with 10 bases of the junction left unmatched. The CDR3, as DNA: TGCAGCGTTGAAGATAGGCGGGAGGGCCTAGGGGAGCAGTACTTC. As protein: CSVEDRREGLGEQYF.

V is TRBV2 and J is TRBJ2-1, with 10 positions matching TRBD2. Germline V gene lookup returns CDR1 SNHLY and CDR2 FYNNEI. The CDR3 contains 14 residues. V trimming: 4 bases; J trimming: 7 bases; junction bases outside the gene matches: 4. CDR3 DNA: TGTGCCAGCAGTGTCCTAGCGGGAGATAATGAGCAGTTCTTC. Its protein is CASSVLAGDNEQFF.

The chain links TRBV10-1 to TRBJ2-1; D call uncertain. Per germline, CDR1 WNHNN and CDR2 SYGVQD (reference sequence). Trimming shortened V by 0 bases and J by 0 bases, and 6 bases separated the two germline ends. CDR3 length: 15 residues. CDR3 coding DNA: TGCGCCAGCAGTGAGTCAGGCTACTCCTACAATGAGCAGTTCTTC. Translated, it gives CASSESGYSYNEQFF.

V is TRBV9 and J is TRBJ1-1, with D possibly being TRBD1 (5 bases). CDR1 is SGDLS and CDR2 is YYNGEE in the germline V gene. CDR3 length: 15 residues. Trimming took off 0 bases at V and 1 base at J, with 10 bases between the two ends. The CDR3 spells CASSVGQGPNTEAFF. The CDR3 nucleotides are TGTGCCAGCAGCGTAGGGCAGGGACCGAACACTGAAGCTTTCTTT. The full variable domain, with the rest looked up from reference TRBV9 and TRBJ1-1, is DSGVTQTPKHLITATGQRVTLRCSPRSGDLSVYWYQQSLDQGLQFLIQYYNGEERAKGNILERFSAQQFPDLHSELNLSSLELGDSALYFCASSVGQGPNTEAFFGQGTRLTVV.

In DNA, the CDR3 is TGTGCCAAAGCGGACAGCTCCTCTTCTGGAAACACCATATATTTT. Its translation is CAKADSSSSGNTIYF. The rearrangement joins TRBV19 to TRBJ1-3; the D gene is possibly TRBD1 (6 bases). This CDR3 is 15 amino acids long. V shed 10 bases and J shed 1 base, with 17 bases lying between them. Germline V gene sequence: CDR1 LNHDA, CDR2 SQIVND (reference sequence).

The rearrangement joins TRBV7-2 to TRBJ2-5; no clear D gene. Germline V lookup: CDR1 SGHTA, CDR2 FQGNSA. Trimming cost V 7 bases and J 1 base, with 10 bases left between them. CDR3 size: 13 residues. The chain's CDR3 is CASTTGPQETQYF. The CDR3 coding sequence is TGTGCCAGCACAACCGGGCCCCAAGAGACCCAGTACTTC.

The CDR3 protein is CSVEDQQGGANTIYF. The CDR3 region has the DNA TGCAGCGTTGAAGACCAGCAGGGGGGAGCAAACACCATATATTTT. J is TRBJ1-3 and V is TRBV29-1; 7 nucleotides agree with TRBD1. The germline CDR1 and CDR2 sequences are SQVTM and ANQGSEA. The junction had 8 bases not matched to a gene; V was cut back by 0 bases and J by 6 bases. There are 15 residues in the CDR3.

This sequence joins TRBV11-2 and TRBJ2-7; 10 nucleotides line up with TRBD2. CDR1 and CDR2 from the germline V gene are SGHAT and FQNNGV. J gave up 0 bases and V 0 bases, and 2 bases lay outside the gene matches. There are 16 residues in the CDR3. The DNA of the CDR3 is TGTGCCAGCAGCTTAGAGGCTAGCGGGAGCTCCTACGAGCAGTACTTC. It is translated as CASSLEASGSSYEQYF. Full variable domain (remainder filled in from reference TRBV11-2 and TRBJ2-7): EAGVAQSPRYKIIEKRQSVAFWCNPISGHATLYWYQQILGQGPKLLIQFQNNGVVDDSQLPKDRFSAERLKGVDSTLKIQPAKLEDSAVYLCASSLEASGSSYEQYFGPGTRLTVT.

This chain links TRBV5-6 with TRBJ1-3, with D maybe TRBD1 (5 bases). The CDR3 is 15 residues long. From germline, CDR1 is SGHDT and CDR2 YYEEEE. V lost 4 bases, J lost 0 bases, and 11 bases lay in between. The CDR3 nucleotides are TGTGCCAGCAGCCCGGGACCGAGCTCTGGAAACACCATATATTTT. It codes for CASSPGPSSGNTIYF.

The chain carries TRBV28 and TRBJ1-2; 8 nucleotides align to TRBD1. Looked up from germline, CDR1 is MDHEN and CDR2 is SYDVKM. This CDR3 has 12 residues. V lost 10 bases to trimming and J lost 7 bases; unmatched junction nucleotides: 8. This CDR3 is CANSDRVSGYTF. The CDR3 coding sequence is TGTGCCAACTCGGACAGGGTATCTGGCTACACCTTC.

The V call is TRBV5-4, the J call TRBJ2-5; TRBD2 aligns across 10 bases. The CDR3 is made up of 16 amino acids. V trimming: 3 bases; J trimming: 13 bases; junction bases outside the gene matches: 18. The germline V gene has CDR1 SGHNT and CDR2 YYREEE (reference sequence). CDR3 sequence reads: CASSSRGTSAGFLGYF. CDR3 sequence (DNA): TGTGCCAGCAGCTCGCGAGGGACTAGCGCTGGTTTCCTCGGGTACTTC. Complete variable domain (other parts from reference TRBV5-4 and TRBJ2-5): ETGVTQSPTHLIKTRGQQVTLRCSSQSGHNTVSWYQQALGQGPQFIFQYYREEENGRGNFPPRFSGLQFPNYSSELNVNALELDDSALYLCASSSRGTSAGFLGYFGPGTRLLVL.